This T cell receptor (beta chain) was sequenced during a study of T cell responses to AZD1222 COVID-19 vaccine. Study conclusions and caveats: Compared with day 0, the breadth and depth of the Spike-specific TCR repertoire rose significantly after two doses of AZD1222. Spike regions recognized by vaccine-associated CD4 TCRs spanned the protein, led by 160-218 and 743-854.

Libraries were prepared by immunoSEQ multiplex PCR; TCRdb keeps only in-frame clonotypes and omits some of them. The repertoire consists of 80,000 to 100,000 clones, with about 90% occurring once and the leading ten covering about 3%. In regard to this clone: No antigen is known for it.

The CDR3 totals 12 residues. V was shortened by 4 bases and J by 2 bases, with 5 bases between the two germline ends. Germline assignment: CDR1 SGHRS and CDR2 YFSETQ. This sample comprised peripheral blood, obtained on day 0 of MenACWY control vaccination. The clonotype was recovered from an adult in good health. The V and J genes are TRBV5-1 and TRBJ2-3; D is undetermined. CDR3: CASSQNTDTQYF. The CDR3 DNA is TGCGCCAGCAGCCAGAACACAGATACGCAGTATTTT.